What follows are 22 T cell receptor beta chains derived from one specimen sequenced in a study of human T cells and chemical hapten exposure. The time point: patch test 1, 2 weeks after DPC sensitization. Noted treatment: therapeutic diphenylcyclopropenone sensitization with weekly scalp DPC. Using its own MiXCR run on the RACE reads, TCRdb lists one record per CDR3 protein. The profile covers some 83,000 distinct CDR3 sequences, with about 10% appearing a single time and around 4.4% taken by the ten largest. Sequences were derived from whole blood, sampled in connection with sensitization to the hapten diphenylcyclopropenone (DPC). The receptors stem from a woman between 50 and 59 years old with alopecia areata. Some clones in this sample may be carry-over from other donors' samples.

This clonotype was seen at least ten times. The chain couples TRBV24-1 to TRBJ2-1; 11 nucleotides line up with TRBD2. This CDR3 region has 18 residues. With 2 bases clipped from V and 7 bases from J, the junction kept 12 bases outside the gene matches. The germline CDR1 and CDR2 sequences are KGHDR and SFDVKD. The CDR3 sequence is CATSDWGSGTSGSNEQFF. The CDR3 bases are TGTGCCACCAGTGATTGGGGATCCGGGACTAGCGGATCAAATGAGCAGTTCTTC.

In this sample, this clonotype turned up many times. The V and J genes are TRBV18 and TRBJ2-7, with TRBD1 identical over 10 bases. The CDR3 has 14 residues. Germline values: CDR1 KGHSH, CDR2 LQKENI. Trimming took 6 bases from V and 7 from J; bases not matched to a gene: 9. This CDR3 is CASSTDRGLFEQYF. As DNA, the CDR3 is TGTGCCAGCTCGACAGACAGGGGGCTTTTTGAGCAGTACTTC.

This clonotype came up a few times. J is TRBJ1-2 and V is TRBV20-1; no definite D call. Germline loops: CDR1 DFQATT, CDR2 SNEGSKA (reference sequence). Deletions cut 2 bases from V and 3 bases from J, with 13 bases between. This CDR3 spans 14 amino acids. CDR3 loop: CSARSRTEDYGYTF. CDR3 bases: TGCAGTGCTAGATCCCGGACGGAAGACTATGGCTACACCTTC.

This clonotype has only one observation. This may arise from a read error, as a much more abundant clone is one base away. The CDR3 protein is CSVRRGASQESQYF. CDR3 coding DNA: TGCAGCGTTAGACGGGGGGCATCCCAAGAGTCCCAGTACTTC. V is TRBV29-1 and J is TRBJ2-5; a weak D match, TRBD2 (7 bases). The CDR3 contains 14 residues. Germline CDR1 and CDR2: SQVTM and ANQGSEA. The variable domain in full, completed from reference TRBV29-1 and TRBJ2-5, reads SAVISQKPSRDICQRGTSLTIQCQVDSQVTMMFWYRQQPGQSLTLIATANQGSEATYESGFVIDKFPISRPNLTFSTLTVSNMSPEDSSIYLCSVRRGASQESQYFGPGTRLLVL.

This clonotype was counted between two and nine times. This rearrangement joins TRBV14 to TRBJ1-1; D unclear. CDR3 length: 11 amino acids. Deletions cut 4 bases from V and 7 bases from J, with 7 bases between. CDR1 SGHDN and CDR2 FVKESK come from the germline V gene. The chain's CDR3 is CASSLDFEAFF. CDR3 nucleotides: TGTGCCAGCAGCCTAGACTTTGAAGCTTTCTTT.

This clonotype appeared many times. The chain couples TRBV11-2 to TRBJ1-2; a possible D gene is TRBD1 (6 bases). CDR1 SGHAT and CDR2 FQNNGV come from the germline V gene. V was clipped by 0 bases and J by 2 bases, with 10 bases between them. The CDR3 is made up of 15 amino acids. The CDR3 DNA reads TGTGCCAGCAGCTTAGAGTCGGGGGCGAACTATGGCTACACCTTC. This gives the protein CASSLESGANYGYTF.

This clonotype was recorded a few times. V is TRBV12-3 or TRBV12-4 and J is TRBJ2-7; TRBD2 agrees at 7 bases. The CDR3 consists of 16 residues. Losses at the gene ends were 6 bases for V and 7 bases for J; bases not matched to a gene: 18. The CDR3 DNA reads as TGTGCCAGCAGCTCCCCGTTGGGGGGGGGTCTACAGGAGCAGTACTTC. It encodes CASSSPLGGGLQEQYF.

This clonotype was counted between two and nine times. This chain links TRBV3-1 with TRBJ2-1, with 8 nucleotides matching TRBD2. In germline, CDR1 is LGHDT, CDR2 YNNKEL (reference sequence). Trimming took 1 base from V and 7 from J; bases not matched to a gene: 9. This CDR3 has 16 residues. The CDR3 reads CASSQGLSGGQNEQFF. The CDR3, as DNA: TGTGCCAGCAGCCAAGGCTTAAGCGGGGGCCAGAATGAGCAGTTCTTC.

The V call is TRBV10-1, the J call TRBJ2-1, with 9 bases that match TRBD2. This CDR3 comprises 18 residues. J was trimmed by 4 bases and V by 3 bases; bases with no gene match: 13. CDR1 WNHNN and CDR2 SYGVQD come from the germline V gene (reference sequence). The CDR3 spells CASSESLAGRGGYNEQFF. The DNA for the CDR3 is TGCGCCAGCAGTGAATCACTAGCGGGCCGCGGGGGGTACAATGAGCAGTTCTTC.

V and J are TRBV6-2 or TRBV6-3 and TRBJ2-1; D uncertain. The CDR3 contains 13 residues. The germline V gene encodes CDR1 MNHEY and CDR2 SVGEGT. Deletions cut 0 bases from V and 3 bases from J, with 3 bases between. This CDR3 reads CASSYSIYNEQFF. For the CDR3, the DNA is TGTGCCAGCAGTTACTCTATCTACAATGAGCAGTTCTTC.

The chain links TRBV7-8 to TRBJ2-7, with D possibly TRBD1 on 5 matching bases. This CDR3 is built from 15 residues. CDR1 and CDR2 from the germline V gene are SGHVS and FQNEAQ. The V end lost 5 bases, the J end lost 1 base, and 15 bases lay between the germline ends. As DNA, the CDR3 is TGTGCCAGCAGCCCCGACAGATACAGATCCTACGAGCAGTACTTC. It yields the protein CASSPDRYRSYEQYF.

The J gene is TRBJ2-2, the V gene TRBV9; D tentatively fits TRBD1 or TRBD2 (5 bases each). Trimming cost V 0 bases and J 6 bases, with 12 bases left between them. CDR1 is SGDLS and CDR2 is YYNGEE in the germline V gene. The CDR3 runs to 15 residues. CDR3 amino acids: CASSVDGAGPGELFF. DNA for the CDR3: TGTGCCAGCAGCGTAGACGGGGCAGGACCCGGGGAGCTGTTTTTT.

This clonotype was detected only a few times. The J gene is TRBJ2-6, the V gene TRBV7-2; D perhaps matches TRBD1 (6 bases). Trimming stripped 6 bases from V and 4 bases from J, with 13 bases between. The CDR3 totals 15 residues. Germline V gene data show CDR1 as SGHTA and CDR2 as FQGNSA. The CDR3 DNA follows: TGTGCCAGCAGTTCCAACAGGGCCGGGGCCAACGTCCTGACTTTC. Translation: CASSSNRAGANVLTF.

This clonotype was found a few times. The V gene is TRBV27, the J gene TRBJ2-3, with 7 nucleotides matching TRBD1. V gave up 5 bases and J gave up 2 bases; unmatched junction bases: 10. CDR3 length: 16 amino acids. Germline V gene sequence: CDR1 MNHEY, CDR2 SMNVEV (reference sequence). The CDR3 DNA is TGTGCCAGCAGTCCTGAATCGGGACAGATCACAGATACGCAGTATTTT. This translates into CASSPESGQITDTQYF.

This clonotype was detected only a few times. The rearrangement links TRBV6-5 to TRBJ2-2; D possibly corresponds to TRBD2 (5 bases). CDR1 and CDR2 (germline): MNHEY, SVGAGI. The CDR3 consists of 18 residues. The V gene lost 3 bases and the J gene lost 1 base, with 18 bases spanning the gap. CDR3 in DNA: TGTGCCAGCAGTTATGGCCTAGCCGCGATGGGGAACACCGGGGAGCTGTTTTTT. This encodes CASSYGLAAMGNTGELFF.

The chain is built from TRBV20-1 and TRBJ2-1; D may match TRBD1 or TRBD2 (5 bases each). The CDR3 has 12 residues. The V and J ends lost 8 bases and 4 bases respectively, with 12 bases between them. Germline V gene data show CDR1 as DFQATT and CDR2 as SNEGSKA (reference sequence). The CDR3 DNA reads TGCAGTACCGGGACCCCATACAATGAGCAGTTCTTC. This translates into CSTGTPYNEQFF.

This clonotype was seen at least ten times. The genes are TRBV30 and TRBJ2-1; maybe TRBD1 (6 bases). Trimming left V 3 bases short and J 3 bases short, with 15 bases between. The CDR3 has 15 amino acids. Per the germline V gene, CDR1 is GTSNPN and CDR2 is SVGIG (reference sequence). CDR3 bases: TGTGCCTGGAGCTCACCCCGGGACAACTACAATGAGCAGTTCTTC. Its protein product is CAWSSPRDNYNEQFF. The full variable domain, in which reference TRBV30 and TRBJ2-1 provide the parts outside the CDR3, is SQTIHQWPATLVQPVGSPLSLECTVEGTSNPNLYWYRQAAGRGLQLLFYSVGIGQISSEVPQNLSASRPQDRQFILSSKKLLLSDSGFYLCAWSSPRDNYNEQFFGPGTRLTVL.

This clonotype showed up just a few times. The genes are TRBV5-1 and TRBJ2-6; no definite D call. This CDR3 has 16 amino acids. Trimming removed 3 bases at V and 0 bases at J, with 10 bases between. Germline-derived CDR1 and CDR2 are SGHRS and YFSETQ. The DNA of the CDR3 is TGCGCCAGCAGCTCTTTACCGGACTCTGGGGCCAACGTCCTGACTTTC. It is translated as CASSSLPDSGANVLTF.

This rearrangement joins TRBV20-1 to TRBJ2-2; TRBD2 might be the D (5 bases). Looked up from germline, CDR1 is DFQATT and CDR2 is SNEGSKA (reference sequence). The CDR3 has 15 amino acids. The V gene lost 1 base and the J gene lost 1 base, with 10 bases spanning the gap. The DNA for the CDR3 is TGCAGTGCTAGAGCCGGACGGGGGAACACCGGGGAGCTGTTTTTT. Its protein product is CSARAGRGNTGELFF.

The gene calls are TRBV29-1 and TRBJ1-1, with D maybe TRBD1 (6 bases). This CDR3 has 14 amino acids. The ends were cut back, 3 bases at V and 5 bases at J, with 16 bases in the middle. Germline lookup yields CDR1 SQVTM and CDR2 ANQGSEA. The DNA of the CDR3 is TGCAGCGTTGAGGCGGGGACATTGGGAACTGAAGCTTTCTTT. Translating it yields CSVEAGTLGTEAFF.

This clonotype was recorded at least ten times. V and J are TRBV12-3 or TRBV12-4 and TRBJ1-1; 11 nucleotides agree with TRBD1. Germline trimming cut 5 bases from V and 7 bases from J; bases unmatched to any gene: 9. The CDR3 is 15 residues long. The CDR3 DNA reads TGTGCCAGCAGTAGGGACAGGGGGGCTTGGAGTGAAGCTTTCTTT. It codes for CASSRDRGAWSEAFF.

This clonotype has ten or more counts. This rearrangement joins TRBV7-6 to TRBJ2-1; 7 bases line up with TRBD2. V was clipped by 1 base and J by 3 bases; unmatched bases: 6. The germline V gene encodes CDR1 SGHVS and CDR2 FNYEAQ. This CDR3 comprises 16 residues. The CDR3, as DNA: TGTGCCAGCAGCTTAGTGGCGGGGGATATCTACAATGAGCAGTTCTTC. This codes for CASSLVAGDIYNEQFF.